The next 25 T cell receptor beta chains were all read from a single sample in a study of circulating and synovial CD4+ cells in juvenile arthritis. The protocol was immunoSEQ multiplex PCR, while the TCRdb copy is restricted to in-frame clones and leaves out a portion. The sample contains 25,000 to 35,000 clones, over 85% of which appear only once. The sample taken for sequencing was CD4+ T cells from blood. The receptors stem from a human donor with juvenile idiopathic arthritis.

V is TRBV18 and J is TRBJ1-1, with 7 nucleotides matching TRBD1. The CDR3 covers 14 residues. The junction had 8 bases not matched to a gene; V was cut back by 6 bases and J by 4 bases. Looked up from germline, CDR1 is KGHSH and CDR2 is LQKENI. CDR3 region: CASSPRQGSTEAFF. CDR3 DNA: TGTGCCAGCTCCCCAAGACAGGGCTCCACTGAAGCTTTCTTT.

CDR3 DNA: TGTGCCAGCAGTCGGGACAGGGCGGGCACCGGGGAGCTGTTTTTT. This translates into CASSRDRAGTGELFF. V usage is TRBV6-4 and J usage is TRBJ2-2, with 9 bases aligning to TRBD1. The CDR3 runs 15 residues. The V segment lost 5 bases and the J segment 4 bases; nucleotides outside the gene matches: 5. Germline V CDR1 and CDR2: MRHNA, SNTAGT.

The J gene is TRBJ2-1, the V gene TRBV19; 11 bases are a match to TRBD1. In germline, CDR1 is LNHDA, CDR2 SQIVND (reference sequence). Trimming removed 5 bases from V and 7 bases from J; junction bases left unmatched: 10. There are 16 residues in the CDR3. The CDR3, as DNA: TGTGCCAGTAGTCGAACGGGACAGGGGGGAATTAATGAGCAGTTCTTC. Its translation is CASSRTGQGGINEQFF.

This rearrangement joins TRBV15 to TRBJ2-1, with 8 nucleotides matching TRBD1. Per the germline V gene, CDR1 is LNHNV and CDR2 is YYDKDF (reference sequence). J lost 7 bases, V lost 1 base, and 6 bases had no gene match. The CDR3 covers 15 residues. CDR3 sequence (DNA): TGTGCCACCAGCAGAGCCGGGACAGGTAAAAATGAGCAGTTCTTC. Amino acid sequence: CATSRAGTGKNEQFF.

This clone has only one observation. DNA for the CDR3: TGTGCCAGCAGCTTAGCGTATACAGCCTACAATGAGCAGTTCTTC. Translated, it gives CASSLAYTAYNEQFF. J is TRBJ2-1 and V is TRBV7-8; unclear D gene. CDR3 length: 15 amino acids. Trimming stripped 0 bases from V and 2 bases from J, with 8 bases between. From germline, CDR1 is SGHVS and CDR2 FQNEAQ.

The V gene is TRBV7-8, the J gene TRBJ2-7; 9 bases line up with TRBD1. V dropped 4 bases and J dropped 3; count of bases not matched to a gene: 7. The germline V gene has CDR1 SGHVS and CDR2 FQNEAQ. This CDR3 contains 15 residues. Here the CDR3 DNA reads TGTGCCAGCAGCTCGCCGGGACAGGGACTCTACGAGCAGTACTTC. This translates into CASSSPGQGLYEQYF.

This clone appeared once. CDR3 DNA: TGTGCCAGCAGGCGCCCCCAGGGGGCTAACGAGCAGTACTTC. Protein: CASRRPQGANEQYF. The rearrangement uses TRBV28 and TRBJ2-7, with 8 bases lining up with TRBD1. The CDR3 totals 14 residues. Germline values: CDR1 MDHEN, CDR2 SYDVKM. Germline trimming cut 6 bases from V and 5 bases from J; bases unmatched to any gene: 9.

The J gene is TRBJ2-7, the V gene TRBV6-1; 7 nucleotides match TRBD1. Germline CDR1 is MNHNS and CDR2 is SASEGT. This CDR3 is 14 amino acids long. Germline trimming cut 7 bases from V and 4 bases from J; bases unmatched to any gene: 10. The CDR3 spells CASIPQLGQYEQYF. In DNA, the CDR3 is TGTGCCAGCATTCCCCAACTGGGACAGTACGAGCAGTACTTC.

This sequence joins TRBV28 and TRBJ1-3; 8 bases line up with TRBD1. Unmatched junction bases numbered 4, after V lost 5 bases and J lost 4 bases. CDR1 MDHEN and CDR2 SYDVKM come from the germline V gene. This CDR3 comprises 14 residues. CDR3 in DNA: TGTGCCAGCAGTCCGGGACAGGTCGGAAACACCATATATTTT. As protein: CASSPGQVGNTIYF.

The rearrangement joins TRBV29-1 to TRBJ2-7, with D unresolved. Germline lookup yields CDR1 SQVTM and CDR2 ANQGSEA. V lost 5 bases and J lost 0, with 11 bases in between. The length of the CDR3 is 13 residues. The CDR3, as DNA: TGCAGCGTTATCTCGGCGGCCTCCTACGAGCAGTACTTC. It specifies CSVISAASYEQYF.

This chain links TRBV6-6 with TRBJ2-5; 8 bases map to TRBD2. CDR1 and CDR2 from the germline V gene are MNHNY and SVGAGI (reference sequence). After removal of 7 bases from V and 4 bases from J, the junction contained 14 bases not matched to a gene. The CDR3 consists of 16 residues. CDR3 nucleotide sequence: TGTGCCAGCAACCAAACCCCCGGGAGGGCCGGAGAGACCCAGTACTTC. As protein: CASNQTPGRAGETQYF.

This chain uses TRBV5-4 with TRBJ2-7; a weak D match, TRBD2 (5 bases). Germline CDR1 SGHNT, CDR2 YYREEE (reference sequence). The V end was cut by 0 bases, the J end by 2 bases, with 12 bases between. The CDR3 extends over 15 amino acids. The CDR3 region has the DNA TGTGCCAGCAGCTTGGGAGGGAGTCGCCCCTACGAGCAGTACTTC. Translating it yields CASSLGGSRPYEQYF.

The V gene is TRBV5-1, the J gene TRBJ2-5; 7 nucleotides match TRBD1. This CDR3 has 15 amino acids. CDR1 is SGHRS and CDR2 is YFSETQ in the germline V gene. V shed 3 bases, J shed 5 bases, and the junction held 10 bases outside the gene matches. CDR3 loop: CASSYNRQGRETQYF. The DNA for the CDR3 is TGCGCCAGCAGCTATAACCGACAGGGAAGGGAGACCCAGTACTTC.

CDR3 sequence (DNA): TGTGCCAGCAGTGAAGCAAGGAACAGGGACACCGGGGAGCTGTTTTTT. Translation: CASSEARNRDTGELFF. This chain links TRBV2 with TRBJ2-2; weak D call: TRBD1 (6 bases). The CDR3 is 16 amino acids. In germline, CDR1 is SNHLY, CDR2 FYNNEI. V was clipped by 0 bases and J by 3 bases, with 11 bases between them.

V gene TRBV19 combines with J gene TRBJ1-2, with D possibly matching TRBD1 (6 bases). The V end was cut by 6 bases, the J end by 3 bases, with 14 bases between. The germline V gene has CDR1 LNHDA and CDR2 SQIVND (reference sequence). CDR3 length: 14 amino acids. The CDR3 DNA reads TGTGCCAGTAGAACAGGGTCCCGCGACTATGGCTACACCTTC. It codes for CASRTGSRDYGYTF. The variable domain in full, with the rest retrieved from reference TRBV19 and TRBJ1-2, is DGGITQSPKYLFRKEGQNVTLSCEQNLNHDAMYWYRQDPGQGLRLIYYSQIVNDFQKGDIAEGYSVSREKKESFPLTVTSAQKNPTAFYLCASRTGSRDYGYTFGSGTRLTVV.

This chain links TRBV5-1 with TRBJ2-3, with 12 bases lining up with TRBD2. Germline CDR1 is SGHRS and CDR2 is YFSETQ. The CDR3 extends over 15 amino acids. V was clipped by 2 bases and J by 4 bases; unmatched bases: 2. The CDR3 nucleotides read TGCGCCAGCAGCTTCGGACTAGCGGGATCAGATACGCAGTATTTT. The encoded protein is CASSFGLAGSDTQYF.

The J gene is TRBJ2-3, the V gene TRBV5-1, with 9 nucleotides matching TRBD1. The CDR3 consists of 17 residues. From germline, CDR1 is SGHRS and CDR2 YFSETQ. V was clipped by 4 bases and J by 4 bases; unmatched bases: 13. CDR3 sequence reads: CASSPGSGTGLPDTQYF. In DNA, the CDR3 is TGCGCCAGCAGCCCGGGCTCCGGGACAGGGCTGCCAGATACGCAGTATTTT.

The chain combines TRBV5-1 with TRBJ1-1, with 7 nucleotides matching TRBD1. Germline CDR1 and CDR2: SGHRS and YFSETQ. This CDR3 is built from 14 residues. J gave up 1 base and V 4 bases, and 4 bases lay outside the gene matches. The DNA for the CDR3 is TGCGCCAGCAGCCGAACAGGGGCGAACACTGAAGCTTTCTTT. It specifies CASSRTGANTEAFF.

This clone was recorded once. The junction departs from germline at one end; a sequencing error may be responsible. The chain carries TRBV5-1 and TRBJ2-3; D is possibly TRBD2 (6 bases). Germline V CDR1 and CDR2: SGHRS, YFSETQ. This CDR3 has 13 amino acids. CDR3 in DNA: TGCGCCGGCAGCTGGGGACTGAAAGATACGCAGTATTTT. Its translation is CAGSWGLKDTQYF.

The chain's CDR3 is CASSFGGTGELFF. The DNA of the CDR3 is TGTGCCAGCAGTTTTGGAGGCACCGGGGAGCTGTTTTTT. The J gene is TRBJ2-2, the V gene TRBV28, with D possibly being TRBD2 (5 bases). The CDR3 contains 13 residues. V shed 3 bases and J shed 4 bases, with 6 bases lying between them. Germline V gives CDR1 MDHEN, CDR2 SYDVKM. The whole variable domain, filled in from reference TRBV28 and TRBJ2-2, reads DVKVTQSSRYLVKRTGEKVFLECVQDMDHENMFWYRQDPGLGLRLIYFSYDVKMKEKGDIPEGYSVSREKKERFSLILESASTNQTSMYLCASSFGGTGELFFGEGSRLTVL.

The V and J genes are TRBV28 and TRBJ2-5; 11 bases are a match to TRBD1. Germline loops: CDR1 MDHEN, CDR2 SYDVKM. The CDR3 contains 15 residues. J was trimmed by 5 bases and V by 5 bases; bases with no gene match: 7. CDR3 region: CASSVGQGAGETQYF. The CDR3 DNA is TGTGCCAGCAGTGTCGGACAGGGGGCAGGGGAGACCCAGTACTTC.

The chain is built from TRBV20-1 and TRBJ2-7; D is possibly TRBD1 (6 bases). The CDR3 length is 11 residues. V was pared by 6 bases and J by 7 bases, with 13 bases between. Germline V gene data show CDR1 as DFQATT and CDR2 as SNEGSKA (reference sequence). Here the CDR3 reads CSAQDRWEQYF. CDR3 DNA sequence: TGCAGTGCCCAGGACAGATGGGAGCAGTACTTC.

The chain joins TRBV5-4 to TRBJ1-4, with 8 positions matching TRBD1. CDR1 SGHNT and CDR2 YYREEE come from the germline V gene (reference sequence). The CDR3 is 15 amino acids. The V segment lost 0 bases and the J segment 4 bases; nucleotides outside the gene matches: 2. The CDR3 here is CASSLGGQDNEKLFF. In nucleotides, the CDR3 is TGTGCCAGCAGCTTGGGGGGACAGGATAATGAAAAACTGTTTTTT.

The chain is built from TRBV7-2 and TRBJ2-5; TRBD1 matches 7 bases. This CDR3 region has 15 residues. The trim removed 4 bases at V and 4 bases at J, leaving 9 bases unmatched. Germline CDR1 is SGHTA and CDR2 is FQGNSA. CDR3 in amino acids: CASSSRTGALETQYF. CDR3 DNA sequence: TGTGCCAGCAGCTCACGCACAGGGGCACTAGAGACCCAGTACTTC.

The chain recombines TRBV18 with TRBJ2-7; 9 bases fit TRBD1. The CDR3 is made up of 16 amino acids. The J segment lost 4 bases and the V segment lost 3 bases, leaving 10 bases of the junction unmatched. Germline assignment: CDR1 KGHSH and CDR2 LQKENI. This CDR3 is CASSPRTQGARYEQYF. The CDR3 region has the DNA TGTGCCAGCTCACCTAGGACACAGGGGGCGCGGTACGAGCAGTACTTC.